The 9 T cell receptor beta chains below come from one sample, sequenced in a study of blood T cell repertoires in COVID-19. Data came from immunoSEQ multiplex PCR; TCRdb stores just in-frame clones and leaves some out. The sample shows 75,000 to 95,000 clones, 80% to 85% of them seen only once. The specimen sequenced was peripheral blood. These receptors were taken from a man in his fifties or sixties with acute or convalescent COVID-19.

The chain uses TRBV4-1 and TRBJ1-2; 8 nucleotides align to TRBD1. CDR3 length equals 15 residues. CDR1 and CDR2 from the germline V gene are MGHRA and YSYEKL. With 1 base clipped from V and 6 bases from J, the junction kept 7 bases outside the gene matches. CDR3 region: CASSQADRGGHGYTF. CDR3 nucleotide sequence: TGCGCCAGCAGCCAAGCAGACAGGGGAGGTCATGGCTACACCTTC.

The chain combines TRBV30 with TRBJ1-1; a possible D gene is TRBD1 (6 bases). Trimming removed 3 bases from V and 3 bases from J, with 8 bases in between. The germline gives CDR1 GTSNPN, CDR2 SVGIG (reference sequence). The CDR3 consists of 12 residues. Here the CDR3 DNA reads TGTGCCTGGAGAGGGGGAGACACTGAAGCTTTCTTT. This codes for CAWRGGDTEAFF. The whole variable domain, filled in from reference TRBV30 and TRBJ1-1, reads SQTIHQWPATLVQPVGSPLSLECTVEGTSNPNLYWYRQAAGRGLQLLFYSVGIGQISSEVPQNLSASRPQDRQFILSSKKLLLSDSGFYLCAWRGGDTEAFFGQGTRLTVV.

The V and J genes are TRBV19 and TRBJ1-2; TRBD1 might be the D (6 bases). The CDR3 covers 12 residues. From germline, CDR1 is LNHDA and CDR2 SQIVND (reference sequence). The ends were cut back, 7 bases at V and 2 bases at J, with 8 bases in the middle. The CDR3 sequence: CASIDRNYGYTF. The CDR3 DNA sequence: TGTGCCAGTATCGACAGGAACTATGGCTACACCTTC.

This chain joins TRBV27 and TRBJ2-7, with TRBD1 identical over 8 bases. V lost 5 bases, J lost 2 bases, and 11 bases stayed unmatched. CDR1 and CDR2 (germline): MNHEY, SMNVEV (reference sequence). The CDR3 covers 16 residues. CDR3: CASSHSTGDGPYEQYF. The DNA of the CDR3 is TGTGCCAGCAGTCACTCGACAGGGGACGGCCCCTACGAGCAGTACTTC.

The V gene is TRBV13, the J gene TRBJ1-1; D is unresolved. The CDR3 loop spans 14 amino acids. The V end lost 5 bases, the J end lost 3 bases, and 13 bases lay between the germline ends. From germline, CDR1 is PRHDT and CDR2 FYEKMQ (reference sequence). CDR3: CASSATREYTEAFF. CDR3 nucleotide sequence: TGTGCCAGCAGCGCTACGAGGGAATACACTGAAGCTTTCTTT.

The V and J genes are TRBV5-1 and TRBJ1-1; 7 positions match TRBD1. Trimming cost V 1 base and J 7 bases; bases outside gene matches: 4. Germline lookup yields CDR1 SGHRS and CDR2 YFSETQ. The CDR3 is 13 residues long. CDR3 in DNA: TGCGCCAGCAGCTTGAAGGGGGCGGATGAAGCTTTCTTT. This codes for CASSLKGADEAFF.

The rearrangement links TRBV6-5 to TRBJ1-2; possibly TRBD1 for D (5 bases). V lost 0 bases and J 0 bases, leaving 5 bases between the germline ends. The CDR3 covers 14 residues. Germline V gives CDR1 MNHEY, CDR2 SVGAGI. The CDR3 DNA reads TGTGCCAGCAGTTACTCGACAGCTAACTATGGCTACACCTTC. It yields the protein CASSYSTANYGYTF.

The chain recombines TRBV19 with TRBJ2-7; 8 bases line up with TRBD1. V trimming: 7 bases; J trimming: 6 bases; junction bases outside the gene matches: 8. This CDR3 has 13 residues. Germline loops: CDR1 LNHDA, CDR2 SQIVND (reference sequence). CDR3 region: CASNKGQGSEQYF. The CDR3, as DNA: TGTGCCAGTAACAAAGGACAGGGCTCCGAGCAGTACTTC.

The gene calls are TRBV5-1 and TRBJ2-1; D uncertain. The CDR3 covers 13 residues. Trimming stripped 0 bases from V and 6 bases from J, with 7 bases between. CDR1 is SGHRS, CDR2 YFSETQ, per germline. In nucleotides, the CDR3 is TGCGCCAGCAGCTTGGAGCAGGTCAATGAGCAGTTCTTC. Its protein is CASSLEQVNEQFF.